These T cell receptor beta chains were read from a single sample in a study of shared clonotypes between healthy human individuals. Repertoires were generated with immunoSEQ multiplex PCR, while TCRdb's copy carries only in-frame clones and drops some. This table has over 750,000 clones, 96% appearing once. The source material was naive CD8+ T cells sorted from blood. Every receptor here comes from a young man in good health. CDR3s include the opening cysteine and the closing phenylalanine or tryptophan. D genes are given only for firm matches. The size entry is marked missing in some rows and otherwise reads once, few, many or a size class.

abundance: -
j_gene: TRBJ2-5
len: 19
v_gene: TRBV4-3
d_gene: TRBD2
CDR3aa: CASSQDLGLAGGLTGVQYF
CDR3nt: TGCGCCAGCAGCCAAGATCTGGGACTAGCGGGAGGCCTGACGGGGGTCCAGTACTTC

abundance: once
j_gene: TRBJ2-3
len: 15
v_gene: TRBV7-9
d_gene: TRBD2
CDR3aa: CASSLEGLAGDTQYF
CDR3nt: TGTGCCAGCAGCTTAGAAGGACTAGCGGGAGATACGCAGTATTTT

abundance: once
j_gene: TRBJ2-7
len: 16
v_gene: TRBV5-4
d_gene: -
CDR3aa: CASSSGLGGSPYEQYF
CDR3nt: TGTGCCAGCAGCTCAGGACTTGGGGGTTCGCCCTACGAGCAGTACTTC

abundance: once
j_gene: TRBJ2-1
len: 12
v_gene: TRBV7-9
d_gene: -
CDR3aa: CASSLSRNEQFF
CDR3nt: TGTGCCAGCAGCTTGTCCCGAAATGAGCAGTTCTTC

abundance: -
j_gene: TRBJ2-7
len: 16
v_gene: TRBV7-8
d_gene: TRBD1
CDR3aa: CASSLGSGQGAFEQYF
CDR3nt: TGTGCCAGCAGCTTAGGGTCGGGACAGGGTGCCTTCGAGCAGTACTTC

abundance: -
j_gene: TRBJ2-2
len: 18
v_gene: TRBV5-1
d_gene: -
CDR3aa: CASMVSALGDRTPGELFF
CDR3nt: TGCGCCAGCATGGTGTCGGCGTTGGGGGATCGAACACCCGGGGAGCTGTTTTTT

abundance: -
j_gene: TRBJ1-2
len: 16
v_gene: TRBV7-8
d_gene: -
CDR3aa: CASSLVGTIESYGYTF
CDR3nt: TGTGCCAGCAGCTTAGTCGGGACAATCGAATCCTATGGCTACACCTTC

abundance: -
j_gene: TRBJ2-5
len: 15
v_gene: TRBV11-2
d_gene: TRBD2
CDR3aa: CASSEGLAGGETQYF
CDR3nt: TGTGCCAGCTCGGAGGGGCTAGCGGGCGGGGAGACCCAGTACTTC

abundance: -
j_gene: TRBJ2-1
len: 17
v_gene: TRBV7-3
d_gene: TRBD2
CDR3aa: CASSSIGSGSVYNEQFF
CDR3nt: TGTGCCAGCAGCTCTATCGGTAGCGGGAGTGTGTACAATGAGCAGTTCTTC

abundance: -
j_gene: TRBJ1-4
len: 16
v_gene: TRBV5-6
d_gene: -
CDR3aa: CASSLAVQLTNEKLFF
CDR3nt: TGTGCCAGCAGCTTGGCGGTTCAGTTAACTAATGAAAAACTGTTTTTT

abundance: -
j_gene: TRBJ2-7
len: 13
v_gene: TRBV28
d_gene: -
CDR3aa: CASSSRQYYEQYF
CDR3nt: TGTGCCAGCAGTTCCCGACAGTACTACGAGCAGTACTTC

abundance: -
j_gene: TRBJ2-1
len: 16
v_gene: TRBV5-4
d_gene: -
CDR3aa: CASSPVRASSYNEQFF
CDR3nt: TGTGCCAGCAGCCCTGTCCGGGCTAGCTCCTACAATGAGCAGTTCTTC

abundance: once
j_gene: TRBJ1-2
len: 17
v_gene: TRBV4-1
d_gene: -
CDR3aa: CASSQVDTGITNYGYTF
CDR3nt: TGCGCCAGCAGCCAAGTAGATACAGGGATAACTAACTATGGCTACACCTTC

abundance: -
j_gene: TRBJ2-3
len: 17
v_gene: TRBV11-2
d_gene: -
CDR3aa: CASSFDGFTRGTDTQYF
CDR3nt: TGTGCCAGCAGCTTCGACGGCTTTACGCGGGGCACAGATACGCAGTATTTT

abundance: -
j_gene: TRBJ2-1
len: 15
v_gene: TRBV6-1
d_gene: TRBD2
CDR3aa: CASDTGTRDYNEQFF
CDR3nt: TGTGCCAGCGACACCGGGACTAGGGACTACAATGAGCAGTTCTTC

abundance: -
j_gene: TRBJ2-1
len: 14
v_gene: TRBV7-9
d_gene: -
CDR3aa: CASSSGGGPNEQFF
CDR3nt: TGTGCCAGCAGCTCCGGTGGGGGGCCTAATGAGCAGTTCTTC

abundance: -
j_gene: TRBJ2-2
len: 15
v_gene: TRBV19
d_gene: TRBD2
CDR3aa: CASSFLAGGTGELFF
CDR3nt: TGTGCCAGTAGTTTCCTAGCGGGGGGAACCGGGGAGCTGTTTTTT

abundance: -
j_gene: TRBJ2-1
len: 11
v_gene: TRBV29-1
d_gene: TRBD2
CDR3aa: CSVVGRAEQFF
CDR3nt: TGCAGCGTTGTCGGGAGGGCTGAGCAGTTCTTC

abundance: -
j_gene: TRBJ2-7
len: 17
v_gene: TRBV27
d_gene: -
CDR3aa: CASSLNTGRSSRYEQYF
CDR3nt: TGTGCCAGCAGTTTAAATACAGGGCGGTCCTCCCGATACGAGCAGTACTTC

abundance: -
j_gene: TRBJ2-7
len: 14
v_gene: TRBV6-6
d_gene: TRBD2
CDR3aa: CASSTSGGVSEQYF
CDR3nt: TGTGCCAGCAGTACCTCGGGGGGAGTGAGTGAGCAGTACTTC

abundance: once
j_gene: TRBJ2-3
len: 14
v_gene: TRBV7-6
d_gene: -
CDR3aa: CASSRAWGTDTQYF
CDR3nt: TGTGCCAGCAGCCGGGCTTGGGGCACAGATACGCAGTATTTT

abundance: once
j_gene: TRBJ1-5
len: 15
v_gene: TRBV15
d_gene: -
CDR3aa: CATSRDRGSSQPQHF
CDR3nt: TGTGCCACCAGCAGAGATCGGGGGAGCTCCCAGCCCCAGCATTTT

abundance: -
j_gene: TRBJ2-3
len: 15
v_gene: TRBV27
d_gene: -
CDR3aa: CASSFWAGSTDTQYF
CDR3nt: TGTGCCAGCAGTTTCTGGGCGGGGTCCACAGATACGCAGTATTTT

abundance: once
j_gene: TRBJ1-4
len: 13
v_gene: TRBV13
d_gene: -
CDR3aa: CASSLGTNEKLFF
CDR3nt: TGTGCCAGCAGCTTGGGGACTAATGAAAAACTGTTTTTT

abundance: -
j_gene: TRBJ2-2
len: 16
v_gene: TRBV6-6
d_gene: TRBD2
CDR3aa: CASHLLAGPRTGELFF
CDR3nt: TGTGCCTCACATCTCCTAGCGGGGCCCCGCACCGGGGAGCTGTTTTTT

abundance: -
j_gene: TRBJ1-2
len: 14
v_gene: TRBV5-4
d_gene: TRBD1
CDR3aa: CASSMGQINYGYTF
CDR3nt: TGTGCCAGCAGCATGGGACAGATCAACTATGGCTACACCTTC

abundance: -
j_gene: TRBJ2-7
len: 14
v_gene: TRBV30
d_gene: TRBD1
CDR3aa: CAWSVGTGGYEQYF
CDR3nt: TGTGCCTGGAGCGTCGGGACAGGTGGCTACGAGCAGTACTTC

abundance: -
j_gene: TRBJ2-4
len: 18
v_gene: TRBV15
d_gene: -
CDR3aa: CATSRDSRQGLFFDIQYF
CDR3nt: TGTGCCACCAGCAGAGATAGTCGGCAGGGGTTGTTTTTCGACATTCAGTACTTC

abundance: -
j_gene: TRBJ2-1
len: 12
v_gene: TRBV29-1
d_gene: -
CDR3aa: CSVEGNNNEQFF
CDR3nt: TGCAGCGTTGAGGGCAATAACAATGAGCAGTTCTTC

abundance: -
j_gene: TRBJ1-1
len: 13
v_gene: TRBV6-1
d_gene: -
CDR3aa: CASNTPEGQQAFF
CDR3nt: TGTGCCAGCAATACCCCGGAGGGGCAGCAAGCTTTCTTT

abundance: -
j_gene: TRBJ2-7
len: 13
v_gene: TRBV11-2
d_gene: -
CDR3aa: CASSWTFSYEQYF
CDR3nt: TGTGCCAGCAGCTGGACATTCTCCTACGAGCAGTACTTC

abundance: -
j_gene: TRBJ1-5
len: 18
v_gene: TRBV6-1
d_gene: TRBD1
CDR3aa: CASSEAIGTGGYNQPQHF
CDR3nt: TGTGCCAGCAGTGAAGCGATTGGGACAGGGGGCTACAATCAGCCCCAGCATTTT

abundance: -
j_gene: TRBJ2-2
len: 16
v_gene: TRBV9
d_gene: -
CDR3aa: CASSGDTGVHTGELFF
CDR3nt: TGTGCCAGCAGCGGGGATACGGGAGTTCACACCGGGGAGCTGTTTTTT

abundance: -
j_gene: TRBJ1-2
len: 13
v_gene: TRBV7-8
d_gene: -
CDR3aa: CASSKTENYGYTF
CDR3nt: TGTGCCAGCAGCAAGACAGAGAACTATGGCTACACCTTC

abundance: -
j_gene: TRBJ2-7
len: 14
v_gene: TRBV5-4
d_gene: -
CDR3aa: CASTVTVSSYEQYF
CDR3nt: TGTGCCAGCACCGTGACGGTCAGCTCCTACGAGCAGTACTTC

abundance: -
j_gene: TRBJ2-5
len: 13
v_gene: TRBV29-1
d_gene: -
CDR3aa: CSVEVGGGETQYF
CDR3nt: TGCAGCGTTGAGGTGGGTGGGGGAGAGACCCAGTACTTC

abundance: -
j_gene: TRBJ2-2
len: 17
v_gene: TRBV7-6
d_gene: TRBD2
CDR3aa: CASSPGWSSGNTGELFF
CDR3nt: TGTGCCAGCAGCCCGGGATGGTCTAGCGGGAACACCGGGGAGCTGTTTTTT

abundance: -
j_gene: TRBJ2-1
len: 12
v_gene: TRBV11-2
d_gene: -
CDR3aa: CASSSLALEQFF
CDR3nt: TGTGCCAGCAGCTCATTAGCTCTTGAGCAGTTCTTC

abundance: once
j_gene: TRBJ2-1
len: 16
v_gene: TRBV5-1
d_gene: TRBD1
CDR3aa: CASSLTGQGSYNEQFF
CDR3nt: TGCGCCAGCAGCCTTACAGGACAGGGGTCCTACAATGAGCAGTTCTTC

abundance: few
j_gene: TRBJ2-5
len: 17
v_gene: TRBV14
d_gene: -
CDR3aa: CASSQDALTNFKETQYF
CDR3nt: TGTGCCAGCAGCCAAGATGCTTTGACAAACTTCAAAGAGACCCAGTACTTC

abundance: -
j_gene: TRBJ2-1
len: 16
v_gene: TRBV7-2
d_gene: -
CDR3aa: CASTLPIGPTVNEQFF
CDR3nt: TGTGCCAGCACCTTACCAATTGGGCCGACAGTGAATGAGCAGTTCTTC

abundance: -
j_gene: TRBJ2-2
len: 17
v_gene: TRBV9
d_gene: -
CDR3aa: CASSLPRETGQTGELFF
CDR3nt: TGTGCCAGCAGCTTACCCAGGGAGACAGGTCAAACCGGGGAGCTGTTTTTT

abundance: -
j_gene: TRBJ1-3
len: 17
v_gene: TRBV14
d_gene: -
CDR3aa: CASSPLENNAIGNTIYF
CDR3nt: TGTGCCAGCAGCCCCCTTGAAAACAACGCCATTGGAAACACCATATATTTT

abundance: -
j_gene: TRBJ1-1
len: 14
v_gene: TRBV4-1
d_gene: -
CDR3aa: CASSRNIGTGEAFF
CDR3nt: TGCGCCAGCAGCCGCAATATCGGGACCGGCGAAGCTTTCTTT

abundance: once
j_gene: TRBJ1-1
len: 17
v_gene: TRBV7-2
d_gene: -
CDR3aa: CASSLRGRVGRNTEAFF
CDR3nt: TGTGCCAGCAGCTTAAGGGGACGGGTAGGGCGGAACACTGAAGCTTTCTTT

abundance: -
j_gene: TRBJ1-2
len: 13
v_gene: TRBV7-6
d_gene: TRBD1
CDR3aa: CASSLGDSYGYTF
CDR3nt: TGTGCCAGCAGCTTAGGGGACAGCTATGGCTACACCTTC

abundance: -
j_gene: TRBJ2-2
len: 16
v_gene: TRBV12-1
d_gene: -
CDR3aa: CASSLGTSGRPGELFF
CDR3nt: TGTGCCAGCAGCTTGGGGACTAGCGGGAGACCCGGGGAGCTGTTTTTT

abundance: once
j_gene: TRBJ2-7
len: 18
v_gene: TRBV18
d_gene: TRBD2
CDR3aa: CASSQTGTSARNSYEQYF
CDR3nt: TGTGCCAGCTCACAAACCGGGACTAGCGCACGAAACTCCTACGAGCAGTACTTC

abundance: -
j_gene: TRBJ2-7
len: 13
v_gene: TRBV4-2
d_gene: -
CDR3aa: CASSQEGTGEQYF
CDR3nt: TGTGCCAGCAGCCAAGAGGGGACCGGCGAGCAGTACTTC

abundance: -
j_gene: TRBJ2-7
len: 13
v_gene: TRBV28
d_gene: -
CDR3aa: CASSLSGDYEQYF
CDR3nt: TGTGCCAGCAGTTTATCGGGAGACTACGAGCAGTACTTC

abundance: -
j_gene: TRBJ2-7
len: 14
v_gene: TRBV7-9
d_gene: -
CDR3aa: CASRPRTGRYEQYF
CDR3nt: TGTGCCAGCAGACCAAGGACCGGGAGATACGAGCAGTACTTC

abundance: -
j_gene: TRBJ2-2
len: 12
v_gene: TRBV27
d_gene: -
CDR3aa: CASSRLTGELFF
CDR3nt: TGTGCCAGCAGCCGGCTCACCGGGGAGCTGTTTTTT

abundance: -
j_gene: TRBJ2-1
len: 14
v_gene: TRBV2
d_gene: -
CDR3aa: CASSEEGSYNEQFF
CDR3nt: TGTGCCAGCAGTGAAGAGGGTAGCTACAATGAGCAGTTCTTC